One and the same sample provided the 27 T cell receptor beta chains below, sequenced in a study of cytotoxic CD8 clonotypes in ibrutinib-treated CLL (dated by TCRdb to about 2021). The time point tag for this specimen amounts to: approximately 2 years on ibrutinib. The library was produced with the immunoSEQ multiplex PCR assay. TCRdb took over this immuneACCESS table, retaining in-frame rearrangements with V and J assigned. Such tables are incomplete; in checked studies, under half of the missing clones stem from an unresolved V gene, and the remainder is unexplained. The sample yields roughly 170,000 clones; approximately 80% were counted once. The top ten clones comprise about 4.5% of the sample. Sequencing was performed on PBMCs, taken after 24 months of ibrutinib treatment. The receptors were sampled from a human donor with chronic lymphocytic leukemia.

The genes are TRBV19 and TRBJ1-2, with D maybe TRBD1 (6 bases). The CDR3 is made up of 15 amino acids. The ends were cut back, 1 base at V and 8 bases at J, with 17 bases in the middle. The germline V gene encodes CDR1 LNHDA and CDR2 SQIVND (reference sequence). The CDR3 sequence: CASSIVLRGAQGYTF. CDR3 sequence (DNA): TGTGCCAGTAGTATAGTCCTTCGGGGGGCGCAGGGCTACACCTTC.

The chain couples TRBV19 to TRBJ1-1, with 7 bases lining up with TRBD1. CDR3 length: 14 amino acids. Germline V gene lookup returns CDR1 LNHDA and CDR2 SQIVND (reference sequence). V was clipped by 11 bases and J by 4 bases; unmatched bases: 13. CDR3 DNA sequence: TGTGCCTGTGAAGGGGGCAGCGGGACCACTGAAGCTTTCTTT. It translates to CACEGGSGTTEAFF.

The genes are TRBV7-2 and TRBJ2-7; 11 bases map to TRBD2. Germline CDR1 is SGHTA and CDR2 is FQGNSA. The CDR3 runs 16 residues. The trim removed 5 bases at V and 4 bases at J, leaving 10 bases unmatched. The CDR3 spells CASSTVAGGPSYEQYF. CDR3 bases: TGTGCCAGCAGCACCGTAGCGGGAGGGCCCTCGTACGAGCAGTACTTC.

For the CDR3, the DNA is TGTGCCAGCAGCCCAGCTTACAGGGTTCGGCGAGTCGCAGATCAGCCCCAGCATTTT. This codes for CASSPAYRVRRVADQPQHF. The chain is built from TRBV7-8 and TRBJ1-5, with D perhaps TRBD1 (6 bases). The CDR3 runs to 19 residues. Trimming took off 5 bases at V and 5 bases at J, with 28 bases between the two ends. The germline CDR1 and CDR2 sequences are SGHVS and FQNEAQ.

CDR3 DNA sequence: TGTGCCTGGAGAGAGTTTGATCCCTACAATGAGCAGTTCTTC. The encoded protein is CAWREFDPYNEQFF. V gene TRBV30 combines with J gene TRBJ2-1; D not resolved. The germline CDR1 and CDR2 sequences are GTSNPN and SVGIG (reference sequence). Trimming took off 3 bases at V and 2 bases at J, with 11 bases between the two ends. This CDR3 has 14 amino acids.

In this sample, this clone turned up a few times. V gene TRBV7-3 combines with J gene TRBJ2-5; tentatively, D is TRBD1 or TRBD2 (5 bases each). CDR3 length: 15 residues. Germline values: CDR1 SGHTA, CDR2 FQGTGA. The V end was cut by 5 bases, the J end by 2 bases, with 15 bases between. DNA for the CDR3: TGTGCCAGCAGCCCCGATTCGGGGCGGCAAGAGACCCAGTACTTC. This codes for CASSPDSGRQETQYF.

V usage is TRBV18 and J usage is TRBJ1-2, with D maybe TRBD1 (5 bases). V lost 6 bases, J lost 2 bases, and 16 bases lay in between. Germline V gene sequence: CDR1 KGHSH, CDR2 LQKENI. This CDR3 has 15 amino acids. CDR3 in amino acids: CASSQARDSNYGYTF. The CDR3 DNA reads TGTGCCAGCTCCCAGGCAAGGGACTCGAACTATGGCTACACCTTC.

This clone was seen only a few times. The chain recombines TRBV18 with TRBJ2-5; 9 bases align to TRBD1. Looked up from germline, CDR1 is KGHSH and CDR2 is LQKENI. J lost 6 bases, V lost 5 bases, and 19 bases had no gene match. This CDR3 comprises 18 residues. The CDR3 here is CASSNPGQGLLGRKTQYF. The CDR3 nucleotides read TGTGCCAGCTCAAATCCGGGACAGGGCCTCTTAGGACGGAAGACCCAGTACTTC. Together with reference TRBV18 and TRBJ2-5, the CDR3 gives the full variable domain: NAGVMQNPRHLVRRRGQEARLRCSPMKGHSHVYWYRQLPEEGLKFMVYLQKENIIDESGMPKERFSAEFPKEGPSILRIQQVVRGDSAAYFCASSNPGQGLLGRKTQYFGPGTRLLVL.

The chain has TRBV7-9 and TRBJ1-2, with TRBD1 identical over 9 bases. The CDR3 sequence is 14 residues long. Germline CDR1 and CDR2: SEHNR and FQNEAQ (reference sequence). J gave up 7 bases and V 7 bases, and 10 bases lay outside the gene matches. Here the CDR3 DNA reads TGTGCCAGCACTTGGGACAGGGTTAGTGGTGGCTACACCTTC. Translated: CASTWDRVSGGYTF.

This clone has only a few counts. The chain is built from TRBV4-2 and TRBJ2-7; a weak D match, TRBD2 (5 bases). Per the germline V gene, CDR1 is LGHNA and CDR2 is YNFKEQ. V dropped 4 bases and J dropped 3 bases, with 16 bases sitting between them. CDR3 length: 15 amino acids. CDR3 in amino acids: CASSPSQRTFYEQYF. In DNA, the CDR3 is TGTGCCAGCAGCCCCTCCCAGCGGACTTTCTACGAGCAGTACTTC.

This chain joins TRBV18 and TRBJ2-1, with TRBD2 identical over 9 bases. In germline, CDR1 is KGHSH, CDR2 LQKENI. V lost 6 bases, J lost 8 bases, and 14 bases stayed unmatched. The CDR3 spans 16 residues. The CDR3 DNA sequence: TGTGCCAGCTCCCTACTCGAGGCGGGAGGGCCGGATGAGCAGTTCTTC. It codes for CASSLLEAGGPDEQFF.

The chain carries TRBV5-1 and TRBJ2-7; 13 bases line up with TRBD2. This CDR3 region has 15 residues. Germline CDR1 and CDR2: SGHRS and YFSETQ. J lost 4 bases, V lost 3 bases, and 4 bases had no gene match. CDR3 amino acids: CASSYGLAGDYEQYF. The CDR3 DNA follows: TGCGCCAGCAGCTATGGACTAGCGGGAGATTACGAGCAGTACTTC.

The chain is built from TRBV9 and TRBJ2-7; 7 bases are a match to TRBD2. CDR1 and CDR2 from the germline V gene are SGDLS and YYNGEE. V lost 2 bases, J lost 7 bases, and 12 bases stayed unmatched. This CDR3 contains 15 residues. The CDR3 nucleotides are TGTGCCAGCAGCGTCACGGGAGGCGTGCGTATGGAGCAGTACTTC. Amino acid sequence: CASSVTGGVRMEQYF.

The chain has TRBV7-2 and TRBJ1-5; D unclear. The CDR3 contains 15 residues. The germline V and J ends were trimmed by 4 bases and 7 bases, with 17 bases remaining between them. The V gene's germline CDR1 is SGHTA and CDR2 FQGNSA. The CDR3 region is CASSSRTPPGQPQHF. Here the CDR3 DNA reads TGTGCCAGCAGCTCACGGACTCCCCCCGGCCAGCCCCAGCATTTT.

This rearrangement joins TRBV10-1 to TRBJ1-1; maybe TRBD1 (6 bases). The CDR3 runs to 15 residues. The V and J ends lost 3 bases and 1 base respectively, with 12 bases between them. Per the germline V gene, CDR1 is WNHNN and CDR2 is SYGVQD (reference sequence). CDR3: CASSDTGTKNTEAFF. The CDR3 nucleotides read TGCGCCAGCAGTGATACCGGGACAAAGAACACTGAAGCTTTCTTT.

V is TRBV6-5 and J is TRBJ2-7; 7 bases are a match to TRBD1. The CDR3 is 14 residues long. Trimming cost V 4 bases and J 3 bases; bases outside gene matches: 6. Germline CDR1 reads MNHEY; CDR2 reads SVGAGI. DNA for the CDR3: TGTGCCAGCAGTTCCACAGGGGTCATCTACGAGCAGTACTTC. Translated, it gives CASSSTGVIYEQYF.

In this sample, this clone turned up a few times. V gene TRBV28 combines with J gene TRBJ1-4, with unresolved D. CDR1 and CDR2 from the germline V gene are MDHEN and SYDVKM. Trimming cost V 8 bases and J 0 bases, with 10 bases left between them. This CDR3 contains 14 residues. CDR3 coding DNA: TGTGCCAGCGCCGGTACCTCAACTAATGAAAAACTGTTTTTT. Protein: CASAGTSTNEKLFF.

The chain links TRBV7-2 to TRBJ1-1, with D possibly TRBD1 on 5 matching bases. The CDR3 has 16 amino acids. Germline V gives CDR1 SGHTA, CDR2 FQGNSA. V lost 5 bases and J lost 0, with 16 bases in between. The CDR3 sequence is CASSRRTPLLNTEAFF. The DNA of the CDR3 is TGTGCCAGCAGCCGGCGGACACCCCTACTGAACACTGAAGCTTTCTTT.

V gene TRBV2 combines with J gene TRBJ2-7, with 9 nucleotides matching TRBD1. The germline V gene has CDR1 SNHLY and CDR2 FYNNEI. V dropped 4 bases and J dropped 0; count of bases not matched to a gene: 7. The CDR3 is made up of 16 amino acids. The CDR3 protein is CASSGNRDRASYEQYF. The CDR3 nucleotides are TGTGCCAGCAGTGGCAACCGGGACAGGGCCTCCTACGAGCAGTACTTC. Full variable domain (rest looked up from reference TRBV2 and TRBJ2-7): EPEVTQTPSHQVTQMGQEVILRCVPISNHLYFYWYRQILGQKVEFLVSFYNNEISEKSEIFDDQFSVERPDGSNFTLKIRSTKLEDSAMYFCASSGNRDRASYEQYFGPGTRLTVT.

The CDR3 spells CASSIKTGVGWEGNQPQHF. The CDR3 nucleotides read TGTGCCAGTAGTATAAAGACAGGGGTTGGTTGGGAGGGCAATCAGCCCCAGCATTTT. The chain links TRBV19 to TRBJ1-5, with TRBD1 matching over 8 bases. The trim removed 2 bases at V and 2 bases at J, leaving 14 bases unmatched. Germline CDR1 and CDR2: LNHDA and SQIVND (reference sequence). The CDR3 sequence is 19 residues long.

The chain has TRBV19 and TRBJ1-5, with TRBD1 identical over 9 bases. V lost 3 bases to trimming and J lost 5 bases; unmatched junction nucleotides: 8. The germline V gene has CDR1 LNHDA and CDR2 SQIVND (reference sequence). The CDR3 extends over 16 amino acids. Written as DNA, the CDR3 is TGTGCCAGTAGTATTTGGGACAGGGCTTCTCATCAGCCCCAGCATTTT. Its protein is CASSIWDRASHQPQHF. Full variable domain (remainder filled in from reference TRBV19 and TRBJ1-5): DGGITQSPKYLFRKEGQNVTLSCEQNLNHDAMYWYRQDPGQGLRLIYYSQIVNDFQKGDIAEGYSVSREKKESFPLTVTSAQKNPTAFYLCASSIWDRASHQPQHFGDGTRLSIL.

The V call is TRBV28, the J call TRBJ1-5; D not resolved. V was cut by 8 bases and J by 0 bases, with 8 bases left in between. CDR1 and CDR2 from the germline V gene are MDHEN and SYDVKM. The CDR3 runs to 13 residues. CDR3 in amino acids: CASFAYSNQPQHF. The CDR3, as DNA: TGTGCCAGCTTTGCCTATAGCAATCAGCCCCAGCATTTT.

The genes are TRBV4-1 and TRBJ2-2; D is uncertain. The germline V gene has CDR1 MGHRA and CDR2 YSYEKL. The CDR3 loop spans 13 amino acids. Trimming shortened V by 2 bases and J by 8 bases, and 9 bases separated the two germline ends. CDR3 DNA: TGCGCCAGCAGCCAAAGACCCTGGGGGGAGCTGTTTTTT. It codes for CASSQRPWGELFF.

The V and J genes are TRBV10-3 and TRBJ1-5, with D unclear. V lost 5 bases, J lost 5 bases, and 7 bases lay in between. The germline gives CDR1 ENHRY, CDR2 SYGVKD. This CDR3 comprises 12 residues. CDR3 bases: TGTGCCATCAGTTCCCTCGATCAGCCCCAGCATTTT. It encodes CAISSLDQPQHF.

The V and J genes are TRBV18 and TRBJ1-4; D possibly corresponds to TRBD1 (5 bases). Between the trimmed V and J ends, which lost 3 bases and 8 bases, there was a span of 16 bases. This CDR3 contains 15 residues. The germline gives CDR1 KGHSH, CDR2 LQKENI. CDR3 protein: CASSPATVKGEKLFF. CDR3 bases: TGTGCCAGCTCACCGGCGACCGTCAAGGGGGAAAAACTGTTTTTT.

There are a few counts of this clone. The chain has TRBV30 and TRBJ2-3; 9 bases agree with TRBD1. The CDR3 is 15 amino acids. The ends lost 2 bases at V and 3 bases at J; junction bases unmatched: 6. Germline values: CDR1 GTSNPN, CDR2 SVGIG (reference sequence). CDR3 in DNA: TGTGCCTGGAGTATGGACAGGGGATTGACAGATACGCAGTATTTT. Its protein product is CAWSMDRGLTDTQYF. The full variable domain, in which reference TRBV30 and TRBJ2-3 provide the parts outside the CDR3, is SQTIHQWPATLVQPVGSPLSLECTVEGTSNPNLYWYRQAAGRGLQLLFYSVGIGQISSEVPQNLSASRPQDRQFILSSKKLLLSDSGFYLCAWSMDRGLTDTQYFGPGTRLTVL.

The genes are TRBV19 and TRBJ1-1; D unclear. The CDR3 runs to 14 residues. Trimming removed 5 bases from V and 3 bases from J, with 13 bases in between. Germline CDR1 reads LNHDA; CDR2 reads SQIVND (reference sequence). Here the CDR3 reads CASSPGRWDTEAFF. In nucleotides, the CDR3 is TGTGCCAGTAGTCCCGGGCGGTGGGACACTGAAGCTTTCTTT.